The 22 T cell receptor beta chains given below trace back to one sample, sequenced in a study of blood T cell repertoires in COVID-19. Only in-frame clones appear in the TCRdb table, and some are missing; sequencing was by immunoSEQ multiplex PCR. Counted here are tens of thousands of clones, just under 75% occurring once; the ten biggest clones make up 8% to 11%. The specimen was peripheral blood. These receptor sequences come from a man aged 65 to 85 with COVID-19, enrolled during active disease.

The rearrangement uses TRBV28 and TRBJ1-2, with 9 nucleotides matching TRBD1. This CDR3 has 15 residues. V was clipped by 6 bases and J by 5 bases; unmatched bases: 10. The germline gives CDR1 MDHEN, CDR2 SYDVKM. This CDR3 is CASSLGGTGLYGYTF. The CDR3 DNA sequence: TGTGCCAGCAGCCTCGGGGGGACAGGGTTGTATGGCTACACCTTC.

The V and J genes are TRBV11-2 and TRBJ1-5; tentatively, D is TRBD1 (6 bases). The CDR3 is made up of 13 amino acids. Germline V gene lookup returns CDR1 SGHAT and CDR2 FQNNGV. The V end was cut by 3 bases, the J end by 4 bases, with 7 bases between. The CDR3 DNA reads TGTGCCAGCAGCTTGGACAGAAATCAGCCCCAGCATTTT. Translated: CASSLDRNQPQHF.

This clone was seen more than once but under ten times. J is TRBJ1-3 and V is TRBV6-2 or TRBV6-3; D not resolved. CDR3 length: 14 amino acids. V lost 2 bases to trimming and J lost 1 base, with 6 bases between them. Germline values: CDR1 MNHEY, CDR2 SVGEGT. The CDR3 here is CASSYTGSGNTIYF. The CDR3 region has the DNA TGTGCCAGCAGTTACACGGGTTCTGGAAACACCATATATTTT.

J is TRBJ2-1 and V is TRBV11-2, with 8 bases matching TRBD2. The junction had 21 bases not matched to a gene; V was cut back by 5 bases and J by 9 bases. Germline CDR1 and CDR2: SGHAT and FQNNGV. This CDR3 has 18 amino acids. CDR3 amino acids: CASSRSRGLGGRGGEQFF. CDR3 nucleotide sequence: TGTGCCAGCAGCCGTAGTAGGGGACTAGGAGGGAGAGGGGGTGAGCAGTTCTTC.

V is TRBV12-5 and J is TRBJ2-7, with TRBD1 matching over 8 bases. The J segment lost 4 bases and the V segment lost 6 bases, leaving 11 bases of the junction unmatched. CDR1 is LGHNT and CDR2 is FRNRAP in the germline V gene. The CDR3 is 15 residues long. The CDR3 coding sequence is TGTGCTAGTGGCCCCGGACAGGGTGAAGGATACGAGCAGTACTTC. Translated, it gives CASGPGQGEGYEQYF.

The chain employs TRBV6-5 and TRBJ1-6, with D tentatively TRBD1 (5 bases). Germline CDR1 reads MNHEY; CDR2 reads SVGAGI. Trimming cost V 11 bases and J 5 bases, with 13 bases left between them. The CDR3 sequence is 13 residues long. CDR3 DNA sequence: TGTGCCGGCCAGGGTCTAAATAATTCACCCCTCCACTTT. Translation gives CAGQGLNNSPLHF.

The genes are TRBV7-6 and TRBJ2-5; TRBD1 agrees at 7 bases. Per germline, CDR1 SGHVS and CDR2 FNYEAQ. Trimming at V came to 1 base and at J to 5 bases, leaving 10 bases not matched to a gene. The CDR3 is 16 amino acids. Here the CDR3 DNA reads TGTGCCAGCAGCTTAGTGGGGTCAGGGGGTCGGGAGACCCAGTACTTC. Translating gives CASSLVGSGGRETQYF.

CDR3 sequence (DNA): TGTGCCAGCAGCTTAAGGGGGATGATCTTAGAGACCCAGTACTTC. It codes for CASSLRGMILETQYF. The rearrangement joins TRBV7-8 to TRBJ2-5, with D possibly being TRBD1 (6 bases). With 2 bases removed from V and 4 bases from J, the gap between germline ends came to 14 bases. The germline V gene encodes CDR1 SGHVS and CDR2 FQNEAQ. The CDR3 consists of 15 residues. The complete variable domain, with remaining parts taken from reference TRBV7-8 and TRBJ2-5, reads GAGVSQSPRYKVAKRGQDVALRCDPISGHVSLFWYQQALGQGPEFLTYFQNEAQLDKSGLPSDRFFAERPEGSVSTLKIQRTQQEDSAVYLCASSLRGMILETQYFGPGTRLLVL.

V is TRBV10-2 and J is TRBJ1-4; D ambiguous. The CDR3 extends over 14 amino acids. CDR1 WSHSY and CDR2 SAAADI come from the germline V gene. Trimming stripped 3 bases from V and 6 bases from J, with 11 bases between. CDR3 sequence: CASSESGGDEKLFF. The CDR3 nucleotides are TGCGCCAGCAGTGAATCGGGAGGCGATGAAAAACTGTTTTTT.

For the CDR3, the DNA is TGTGCCAGCAGCGTATACAGCGGGGGGGCCAGCACCGGGGAGCTGTTTTTT. The encoded protein is CASSVYSGGASTGELFF. The chain links TRBV9 to TRBJ2-2; the match to TRBD2 covers 10 bases. This CDR3 has 17 residues. V was pared by 1 base and J by 4 bases, with 7 bases of the junction left unmatched. Germline V gives CDR1 SGDLS, CDR2 YYNGEE.

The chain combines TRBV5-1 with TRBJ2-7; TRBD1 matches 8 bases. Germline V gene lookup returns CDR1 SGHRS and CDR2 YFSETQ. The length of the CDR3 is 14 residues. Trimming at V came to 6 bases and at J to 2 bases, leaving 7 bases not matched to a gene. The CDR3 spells CASKDRVAAYEQYF. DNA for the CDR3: TGCGCCAGCAAGGACAGGGTGGCCGCCTACGAGCAGTACTTC.

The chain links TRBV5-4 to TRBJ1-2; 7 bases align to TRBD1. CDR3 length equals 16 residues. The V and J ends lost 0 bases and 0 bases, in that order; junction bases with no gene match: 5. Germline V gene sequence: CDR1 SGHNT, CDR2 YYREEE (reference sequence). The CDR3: CASSLGGGPSNYGYTF. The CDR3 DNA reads TGTGCCAGCAGCTTGGGAGGGGGCCCCTCTAACTATGGCTACACCTTC.

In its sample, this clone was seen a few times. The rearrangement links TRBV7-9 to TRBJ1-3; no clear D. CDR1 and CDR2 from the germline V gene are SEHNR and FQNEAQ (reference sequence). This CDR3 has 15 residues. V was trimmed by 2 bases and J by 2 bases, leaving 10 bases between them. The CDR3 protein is CASSLSPRAGNTIYF. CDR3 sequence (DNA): TGTGCCAGCAGCTTATCCCCGCGGGCTGGAAACACCATATATTTT.

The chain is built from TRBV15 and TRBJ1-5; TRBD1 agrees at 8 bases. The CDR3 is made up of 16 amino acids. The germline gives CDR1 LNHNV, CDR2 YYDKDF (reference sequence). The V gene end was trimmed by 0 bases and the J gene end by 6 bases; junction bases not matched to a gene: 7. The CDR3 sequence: CATSRDGTGWGQPQHF. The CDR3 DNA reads TGTGCCACCAGCAGAGATGGGACAGGTTGGGGTCAGCCCCAGCATTTT.

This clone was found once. CDR3 coding DNA: TGTGCCAGCTCACCCGGCGGTGGCGAGCAGTACTTC. Protein: CASSPGGGEQYF. This rearrangement joins TRBV18 to TRBJ2-7; D not certain. V lost 3 bases and J 6 bases, leaving 9 bases between the germline ends. Germline loops: CDR1 KGHSH, CDR2 LQKENI. The length of the CDR3 is 12 residues.

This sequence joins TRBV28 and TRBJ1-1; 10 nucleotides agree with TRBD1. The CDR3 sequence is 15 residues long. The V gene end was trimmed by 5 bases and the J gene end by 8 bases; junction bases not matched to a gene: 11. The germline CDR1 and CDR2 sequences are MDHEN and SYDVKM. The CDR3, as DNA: TGTGCCAGCAGTCCGCCGGGACAGGGGACCGGAGAAGCTTTCTTT. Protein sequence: CASSPPGQGTGEAFF.

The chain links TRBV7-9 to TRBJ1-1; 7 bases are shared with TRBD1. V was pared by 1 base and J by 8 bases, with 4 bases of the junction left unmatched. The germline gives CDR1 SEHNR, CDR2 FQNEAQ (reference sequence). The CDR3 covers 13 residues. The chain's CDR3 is CASSLGTGSEAFF. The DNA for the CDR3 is TGTGCCAGCAGCTTAGGGACAGGCTCAGAAGCTTTCTTT.

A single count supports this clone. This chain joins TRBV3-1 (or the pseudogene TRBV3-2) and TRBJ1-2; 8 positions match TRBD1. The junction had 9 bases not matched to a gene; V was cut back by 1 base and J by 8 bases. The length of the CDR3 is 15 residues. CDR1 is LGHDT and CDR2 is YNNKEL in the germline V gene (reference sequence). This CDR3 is CASSQAPRGREGYTF. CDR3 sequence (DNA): TGTGCCAGCAGCCAAGCGCCCAGGGGGCGGGAAGGCTACACCTTC.

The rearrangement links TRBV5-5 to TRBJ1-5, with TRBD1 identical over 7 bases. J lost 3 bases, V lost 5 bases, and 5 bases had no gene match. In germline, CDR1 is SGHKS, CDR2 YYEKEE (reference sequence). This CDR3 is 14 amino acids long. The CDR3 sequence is CASSYRGFNQPQHF. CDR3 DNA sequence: TGTGCCAGCAGTTACAGGGGTTTCAATCAGCCCCAGCATTTT. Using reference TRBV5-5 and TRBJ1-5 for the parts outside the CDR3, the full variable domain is DAGVTQSPTHLIKTRGQQVTLRCSPISGHKSVSWYQQVLGQGPQFIFQYYEKEERGRGNFPDRFSARQFPNYSSELNVNALLLGDSALYLCASSYRGFNQPQHFGDGTRLSIL.

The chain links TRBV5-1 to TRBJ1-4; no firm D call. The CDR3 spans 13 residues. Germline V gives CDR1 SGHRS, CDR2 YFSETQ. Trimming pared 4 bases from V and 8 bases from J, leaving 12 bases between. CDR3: CASSLHEREKLFF. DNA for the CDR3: TGCGCCAGCAGCCTCCATGAGAGGGAAAAACTGTTTTTT.

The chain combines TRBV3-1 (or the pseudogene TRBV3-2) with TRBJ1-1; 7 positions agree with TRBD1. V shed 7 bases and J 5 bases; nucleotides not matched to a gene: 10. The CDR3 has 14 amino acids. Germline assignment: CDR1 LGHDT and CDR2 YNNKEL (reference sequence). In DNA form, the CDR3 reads TGTGCCAGCACCTATCAGGGGGGAAGAACTGAAGCTTTCTTT. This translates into CASTYQGGRTEAFF.

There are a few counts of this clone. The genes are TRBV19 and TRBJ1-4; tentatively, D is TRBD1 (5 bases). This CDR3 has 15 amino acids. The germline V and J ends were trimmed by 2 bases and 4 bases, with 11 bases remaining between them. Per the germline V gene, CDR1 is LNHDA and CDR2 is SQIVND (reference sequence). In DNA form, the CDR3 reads TGTGCCAGTAGTATATTCGTCCAGGGTAATGAAAAACTGTTTTTT. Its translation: CASSIFVQGNEKLFF. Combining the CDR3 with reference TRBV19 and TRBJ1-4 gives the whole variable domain DGGITQSPKYLFRKEGQNVTLSCEQNLNHDAMYWYRQDPGQGLRLIYYSQIVNDFQKGDIAEGYSVSREKKESFPLTVTSAQKNPTAFYLCASSIFVQGNEKLFFGSGTQLSVL.